These T cell receptor beta chains were read from a single sample in a study of T cells in localized non-small cell lung cancer. Produced via immunoSEQ multiplex PCR; TCRdb's table is partial and in-frame only. This sample has approximately 45,000 clones; 85% to 90% occur once, and the top ten carry 2.5%. The source material was PBMCs, sampled before any cancer treatment. The receptors stem from a man between 40 and 70 years old with stage II lung adenocarcinoma. Each CDR3 is given with its conserved first and last residue. The D gene is left open where the match is weak. For some rows the clone size is stated as once, few or many, or as a class when expanded; others skip it.

clone size	V gene	J gene	D gene	CDR3 DNA	CDR3 protein
NA	TRBV28	TRBJ1-1	TRBD1	TGTGCCAGCAGTATACCGGGACAGCTCCTGAACACTGAAGCTTTCTTT	CASSIPGQLLNTEAFF
NA	TRBV14	TRBJ2-1	NA	TGTGCCAGCAGCCAAGTGGCCAGTTTCTACAATGAGCAGTTCTTC	CASSQVASFYNEQFF
NA	TRBV25-1	TRBJ1-4	NA	TGTGCCAGCCGCGGTGGGGGGGGGAATGAAAAACTGTTTTTT	CASRGGGGNEKLFF
NA	TRBV19	TRBJ2-3	NA	TGTGCCAGTAGTTCTTTTAGCACAGATACGCAGTATTTT	CASSSFSTDTQYF
NA	TRBV9	TRBJ2-1	TRBD2	TGTGCCAGCAGCCCGACTAGCGGGGGGGCCCGTTCTTATGAGCAGTTCTTC	CASSPTSGGARSYEQFF
NA	TRBV13	TRBJ1-4	NA	TGTGCCAGCAGCTCCGGACCAGCCTTTAGTCAGGAAAAACTGTTTTTT	CASSSGPAFSQEKLFF
NA	TRBV19	TRBJ2-2	NA	TGTGCCAGTAGTGGCTATAAAGGCACCGGGGAGCTGTTTTTT	CASSGYKGTGELFF
NA	TRBV30	TRBJ1-1	NA	TGTGCCTGGAGTGTAATCTGGCAGGGAGTGAAATTGAACACTGAAGCTTTCTTT	CAWSVIWQGVKLNTEAFF
once	TRBV5-1	TRBJ2-3	TRBD1	TGCGCCAGCAGCCCCGGGACAGGATTTTTCACAGATACGCAGTATTTT	CASSPGTGFFTDTQYF
NA	TRBV10-1	TRBJ2-4	NA	TGCGCCAGCAGTGAGAGTCCTACCGGTACCAAAAACATTCAGTACTTC	CASSESPTGTKNIQYF
NA	TRBV5-6	TRBJ2-6	NA	TGTGCCAGCAGCCCACTAGACCGGGTTATCTCTGGGGCCAACGTCCTGACTTTC	CASSPLDRVISGANVLTF
NA	TRBV30	TRBJ2-1	NA	TGTGCCTGGAGTGTCGTGCATGAAAGGGGTAGCTACAATGAGCAGTTCTTC	CAWSVVHERGSYNEQFF
NA	TRBV7-3	TRBJ2-1	NA	TGTGCCAGCAGCTTAGCCAATGAGCAGTTCTTC	CASSLANEQFF
NA	TRBV4-2	TRBJ2-3	TRBD2	TGTGCCAGCACCCCCTTAGCGGGGGCCAGCACAGATACGCAGTATTTT	CASTPLAGASTDTQYF
NA	TRBV5-1	TRBJ2-7	NA	TGCGCCAGCAGCTTGGGTGCGATTGCCTACGAGCAGTACTTC	CASSLGAIAYEQYF
NA	TRBV11-2	TRBJ1-6	NA	TGTGCCAGCAGCTTCAGAGGGGCAGGTAATTCACCCCTCCACTTT	CASSFRGAGNSPLHF
NA	TRBV6-5	TRBJ1-2	NA	TGTGCCAGCAGTTACTCCTCGGGGGCCTATGGCTACACCTTC	CASSYSSGAYGYTF
NA	TRBV2	TRBJ1-4	NA	TGTGCCAGCAGCGGTACAGGGCGGAACCGCCGGGAAAAACTGTTTTTT	CASSGTGRNRREKLFF
NA	TRBV10-2	TRBJ1-3	NA	TGCGCCAGCAGACCCGGGACGGCTGGAAACACCATATATTTT	CASRPGTAGNTIYF
NA	TRBV19	TRBJ1-2	NA	TGTGCCAGTAGTAACGGGCCCTATGGCTACACCTTC	CASSNGPYGYTF
NA	TRBV4-1	TRBJ2-1	TRBD2	TGCGCCAGCAGCCTCTCAACTAGCGGGGGGAGTGAGCAGTTCTTC	CASSLSTSGGSEQFF
NA	TRBV19	TRBJ2-1	TRBD1	TGTGCCAGTAGTACAGACTGGACAGGCTCCTACAATGAGCAGTTCTTC	CASSTDWTGSYNEQFF
NA	TRBV5-5	TRBJ1-6	NA	TGTGCCAGCAGCTTGAGGGCGTCGGGTAATTCACCCCTCCACTTT	CASSLRASGNSPLHF
NA	TRBV7-8	TRBJ1-5	NA	TGTGCCAGCAGCTTCTCCGGGGCCAGAGATCAGCCCCAGCATTTT	CASSFSGARDQPQHF
few	TRBV9	TRBJ2-2	TRBD2	TGTGCCAGCAGCGTAGGCGGCGGGGGGACGCTCACCGGGGAGCTGTTTTTT	CASSVGGGGTLTGELFF
NA	TRBV7-8	TRBJ1-5	NA	TGTGCCAGCAGCTTAGCTTCATGGGGGCTAGAGGACAATCAGCCCCAGCATTTT	CASSLASWGLEDNQPQHF
NA	TRBV5-1	TRBJ2-1	NA	TGCGCCAGCAGCTTGGGCTTGGTCAATGAGCAGTTCTTC	CASSLGLVNEQFF
NA	TRBV5-5	TRBJ2-2	NA	TGTGCCAGCAGCTTGGCCTGGGTGAACACCGGGGAGCTGTTTTTT	CASSLAWVNTGELFF
NA	TRBV5-6	TRBJ1-2	NA	TGTGCCAGCAGCTTGGGGCAGCGGGGCTACACCTTC	CASSLGQRGYTF
NA	TRBV6-6	TRBJ1-5	TRBD1	TGTGCCAGCAGTTACTCTAAGGGGGCGATGAATCAGCCCCAGCATTTT	CASSYSKGAMNQPQHF
NA	TRBV2	TRBJ2-7	NA	TGTGCCAGCAGTTCAGACCCAACAGGAACCTACGAGCAGTACTTC	CASSSDPTGTYEQYF
once	TRBV28	TRBJ1-2	TRBD1	TGTGCCAGCAGTTTATGGACAGGGGCGGCCTATGGCTACACCTTC	CASSLWTGAAYGYTF
NA	TRBV19	TRBJ1-1	NA	TGTGCCAGTAGTATGGGGTCCGCGAACACTGAAGCTTTCTTT	CASSMGSANTEAFF
few	TRBV6-1	TRBJ2-7	NA	TGTGCCGCAGCACCGACAGGAGCTCGAGGGTACGAGCAGTACTTC	CAAAPTGARGYEQYF
NA	TRBV27	TRBJ2-5	TRBD2	TGTGCCAGCAGTCGACTAGCGGCCCTAGGTACCCAGTACTTC	CASSRLAALGTQYF
NA	TRBV14	TRBJ1-1	NA	TGTGCCAGCAGCCAAGCGATAGGCGACACTGAAGCTTTCTTT	CASSQAIGDTEAFF
NA	TRBV12-5	TRBJ1-6	TRBD1	TGTGCTAGTGGTTTGGTACAGGGGACAACTCCTAAAAATTCACCCCTCCACTTT	CASGLVQGTTPKNSPLHF
NA	TRBV15	TRBJ1-6	NA	TGTGCCACCAGCAGAGATCCCTTTGGCCAATCACCCCTCCACTTT	CATSRDPFGQSPLHF
NA	TRBV30	TRBJ1-1	NA	TGTGCCTGGGGGCTCGAAAGGGGCAGAGCTAAAGCTTTCTTT	CAWGLERGRAKAFF
NA	TRBV29-1	TRBJ1-4	TRBD1	TGCAGCGCCACAGGGGGGTCTAATGAAAAACTGTTTTTT	CSATGGSNEKLFF
NA	TRBV5-1	TRBJ2-5	TRBD2	TGCGCCAGCAGCCCCCGGGTCGGACTAGCGGGGTCTCAAGAGGCCCAGTACTTC	CASSPRVGLAGSQEAQYF